The 4 T cell receptor beta chains listed next were all sequenced from one sample in a study of T cell clonality in common variable immunodeficiency. Here immunoSEQ multiplex PCR was the method, and the copy in TCRdb shows in-frame clones only, minus some. The sample shows 40,000 or so clones, none of them appearing just once. Sequenced input: peripheral blood mononuclear cells. These receptor sequences come from a person aged 18 to 75 in good health.

This clone was detected ten times or more. The read ends 3 residues early relative to the CDR3; the germline J gene fills the gap. The J gene is TRBJ2-7, the V gene TRBV28, with TRBD1 matching 10 bases. Trimming took 4 bases from V and 3 from J; bases not matched to a gene: 18. Per germline, CDR1 MDHEN and CDR2 SYDVKM. The CDR3 length is 19 residues. CDR3 residues: CASSSAGQGSSRALYEQYF. CDR3 DNA (partial): TGTGCCAGCAGTTCGGCGGGACAGGGGTCGTCGAGGGCCCTCTACGAG.

In this sample, this clone turned up many times. The read finishes 3 residues shy of the CDR3 end, and the germline J gene is used to complete it. This chain connects TRBV20-1 to TRBJ2-3, with 10 positions matching TRBD2. CDR1 and CDR2 (germline): DFQATT, SNEGSKA (reference sequence). The CDR3 has 14 amino acids. Partial CDR3 DNA: TGCAGTGCGGAGCGGGAGGGAAGCCAAGAGACG. Translating gives CSAEREGSQET. The entire CDR3 reads CSAEREGSQETQYF.

In its sample, this clone was seen many times. The read terminates 3 residues before the CDR3 end, so the remaining end is supplied by the germline J gene. V is TRBV28 and J is TRBJ1-4; D perhaps matches TRBD1 (6 bases). This CDR3 contains 15 residues. Germline loops: CDR1 MDHEN, CDR2 SYDVKM. V lost 10 bases and J lost 9, with 24 bases in between. The DNA read from the CDR3 is TGTGCCACGGGGGTTCTCACCGGGGGGCAAAAAAAA. Amino acids: CATGVLTGGQKK. The full-length CDR3 reads as CATGVLTGGQKKLFF.

This clone was counted between two and nine times. The read falls 3 residues short of the CDR3 end, and the missing part is taken from the germline J gene. The V and J genes are TRBV7-7 and TRBJ2-4; no clear D. Trimming cost V 6 bases and J 6 bases, with 9 bases left between them. Germline V gene lookup returns CDR1 SSHAT and CDR2 FNYEAQ (reference sequence). The CDR3 consists of 12 residues. CDR3 sequence: CASRARRNIQYF. The CDR3 DNA, read in part, is TGTGCCAGCAGGGCCAGGAGAAACATT. Together with reference TRBV7-7 and TRBJ2-4, the CDR3 gives the full variable domain: GAGVSQSPRYKVTKRGQDVTLRCDPISSHATLYWYQQALGQGPEFLTYFNYEAQPDKSGLPSDRFSAERPEGSISTLTIQRTEQRDSAMYRCASRARRNIQYFGAGTRLSVL.